The T cell receptor beta chain under discussion was sequenced for a study of post-analysis software for immune sequencing data. Study summary: Secondary progressive, relapsing-remitting and progressive-relapsing multiple sclerosis were among the included disease courses.

J gave up 9 bases and V 2 bases, and 8 bases lay outside the gene matches. CDR3 length: 15 amino acids. In this sample, this clonotype turned up a few times. Antigen unknown. The study, taken as a whole, reports: Strong co-clustering by F measure linked samples that shared a preparation batch. The five TRBV segments detected at higher frequency in patients than in controls included TRBV5-6, TRBV5-1 and TRBV20-1.

Unique molecular identifiers were built into the TCR beta cDNA libraries. One entry per CDR3 protein, called by TCRdb with MiXCR from the PCR reads. Of approximately 360,000 distinct CDR3 sequences in the sample, roughly 35% were seen once. This receptor was obtained from a girl aged 5 to 17 with multiple sclerosis. Sequenced material: blood. The chain is built from TRBV12-3 or TRBV12-4 and TRBJ2-1; 9 bases line up with TRBD2. The CDR3 region is CASSLLRGGATEQFF. For the CDR3, the DNA is TGTGCCAGCAGTTTACTACGCGGGGGGGCGACTGAGCAGTTCTTC.